This T cell receptor (beta chain) was sequenced in a study of cytomegalovirus exposure and HLA in healthy donors. Turning to the study itself: Among 398 genotyped donors, 65% to 90% fell in the Caucasian-associated ancestry cluster.

Trimming removed 0 bases at V and 4 bases at J, with 10 bases between. This CDR3 contains 15 residues. Germline CDR1 is SNHLY and CDR2 is FYNNEI. The PCR ran on 60 Vbeta and 13 Jbeta primers. This table comes from immunoSEQ multiplex PCR, and its TCRdb copy is limited to in-frame clones, with some not included. Its table lists around 200,000 clones. The sample taken for sequencing was PBMCs. V is TRBV2 and J is TRBJ1-5, with unresolved D. The TCR sequence derives from a woman in her twenties or thirties in good health and CMV-seropositive. CDR3: CASSEAPGRNQPQHF. CDR3 DNA: TGTGCCAGCAGTGAAGCGCCCGGTCGGAATCAGCCCCAGCATTTT.